This record covers a single TCR beta chain. Antigen: not known. Construction of the TCRbeta library involved unique molecular identifiers. A single record per CDR3 protein comes from TCRdb applying MiXCR to the PCR reads. This table has about 830,000 distinct CDR3 sequences, roughly 15% appearing once. The CDR3 is made up of 18 amino acids. Germline values: CDR1 SGHAT, CDR2 FQDESV (reference sequence). V was cut by 0 bases and J by 2 bases, with 20 bases left in between. This sample was included in a study of T-cell reconstitution after alpha-beta-depleted transplantation in children. The study, taken as a whole, reports: In some patients, recipient T cells and intrathymic progenitors surviving conditioning explained high day-60 diversity. As was reported, about two months after transplant, alpha-beta T cells came from several hundred expanded graft clones. Newly produced T cells mostly accounted for T-cell counts and diversity one year post-transplant.

The source was PBMCs, mostly from graft donor cells, collected 360 days after TCRalphabeta/CD19-depleted stem cell transplant. The V gene is TRBV11-1, the J gene TRBJ2-7; the D gene is possibly TRBD1 (5 bases). The receptor's source is a male patient aged 10 to 17 who had a stem cell transplant for acute lymphoblastic leukemia, so the T cells may come from the graft donor. Here the CDR3 DNA reads TGTGCCAGCAGCTTAGCGCGTCGTGGGAAAGGGGTGACCTACGAGCAGTACTTC. This codes for CASSLARRGKGVTYEQYF.